The clone carrying this TCR beta chain came up many times. The antigen remains undetermined. Germline CDR1 is SNHLY and CDR2 is FYNNEI. The CDR3 runs to 15 residues. V was clipped by 8 bases and J by 1 base, with 14 bases between them. This entry is derived from a study of regulatory T cells in long-lasting Graves disease. Study findings and constraints: Persistent disease samples used TRBV28, TRBJ1-2 and TRBJ2-5 preferentially.

Time point: persistent/refractory GD, antithyroid drugs over 5 years with positive TRAb. From RNA extracted from PBMCs, the TCR library was made. CDR3 regions were amplified by Arm-PCR using iRepertoire HTBI primers to build TCR beta libraries. In TCRdb, the multiplex PCR reads were re-called with MiXCR into one record per CDR3 protein. The sample yields around 450,000 distinct CDR3 sequences, approximately 21% seen once. The receptor comes from a female donor with Graves disease. Source: peripheral blood mononuclear cells (PBMCs), taken when the disease was refractory, from a patient treated with antithyroid drugs. J is TRBJ2-2 and V is TRBV2, with D perhaps assigned TRBD1 or TRBD2 (5 bases each). CDR3 amino acids: CASFLGAGNTGELFF. CDR3 bases: TGTGCCAGCTTCCTAGGGGCGGGGAACACCGGGGAGCTGTTTTTT.